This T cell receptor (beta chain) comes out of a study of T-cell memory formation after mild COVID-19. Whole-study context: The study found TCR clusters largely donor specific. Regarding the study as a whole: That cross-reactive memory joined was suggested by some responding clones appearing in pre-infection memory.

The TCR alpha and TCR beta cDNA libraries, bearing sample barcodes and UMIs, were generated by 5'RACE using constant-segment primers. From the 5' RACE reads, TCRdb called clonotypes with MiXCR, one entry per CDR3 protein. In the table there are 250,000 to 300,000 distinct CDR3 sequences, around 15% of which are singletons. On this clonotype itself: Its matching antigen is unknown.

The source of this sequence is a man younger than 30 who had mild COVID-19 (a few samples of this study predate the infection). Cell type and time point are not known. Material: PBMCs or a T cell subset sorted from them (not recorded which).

The CDR3 loop reads CASSLVGGAEFSEAFF. The CDR3, as DNA: TGTGCCAGCAGCTTAGTCGGGGGCGCCGAATTCAGTGAAGCTTTCTTT. The rearrangement uses TRBV7-3 and TRBJ1-1; the D gene is possibly TRBD1 (6 bases). Trimming left V 2 bases short and J 7 bases short, with 20 bases between. There are 16 residues in the CDR3. CDR1 SGHTA and CDR2 FQGTGA come from the germline V gene.